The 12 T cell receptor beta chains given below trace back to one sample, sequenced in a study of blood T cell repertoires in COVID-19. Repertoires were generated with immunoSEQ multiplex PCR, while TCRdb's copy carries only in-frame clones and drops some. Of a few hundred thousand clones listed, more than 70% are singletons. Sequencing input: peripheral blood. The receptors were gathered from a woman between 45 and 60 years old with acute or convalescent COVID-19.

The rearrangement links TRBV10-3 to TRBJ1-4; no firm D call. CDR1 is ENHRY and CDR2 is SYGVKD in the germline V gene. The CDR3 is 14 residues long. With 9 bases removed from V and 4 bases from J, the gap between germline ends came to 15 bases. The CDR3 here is CAISRGQSNEKLFF. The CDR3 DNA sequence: TGTGCCATTAGTAGAGGGCAGAGTAATGAAAAACTGTTTTTT.

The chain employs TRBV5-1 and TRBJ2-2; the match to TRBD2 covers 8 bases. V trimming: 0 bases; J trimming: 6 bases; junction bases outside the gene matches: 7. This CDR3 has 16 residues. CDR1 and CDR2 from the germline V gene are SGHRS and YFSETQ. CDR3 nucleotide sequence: TGCGCCAGCAGCTTGGAAGGGACTAGTGTAGCCGGGGAGCTGTTTTTT. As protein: CASSLEGTSVAGELFF.

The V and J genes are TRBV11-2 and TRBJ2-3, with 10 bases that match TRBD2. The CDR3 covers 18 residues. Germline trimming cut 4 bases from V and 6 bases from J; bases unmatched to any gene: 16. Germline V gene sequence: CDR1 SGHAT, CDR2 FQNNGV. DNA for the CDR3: TGTGCCAGCAGCTCCCCGGTCGAGAGCGGGAGGGTTGGTGATACGCAGTATTTT. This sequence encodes CASSSPVESGRVGDTQYF. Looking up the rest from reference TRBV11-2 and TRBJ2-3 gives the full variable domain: EAGVAQSPRYKIIEKRQSVAFWCNPISGHATLYWYQQILGQGPKLLIQFQNNGVVDDSQLPKDRFSAERLKGVDSTLKIQPAKLEDSAVYLCASSSPVESGRVGDTQYFGPGTRLTVL.

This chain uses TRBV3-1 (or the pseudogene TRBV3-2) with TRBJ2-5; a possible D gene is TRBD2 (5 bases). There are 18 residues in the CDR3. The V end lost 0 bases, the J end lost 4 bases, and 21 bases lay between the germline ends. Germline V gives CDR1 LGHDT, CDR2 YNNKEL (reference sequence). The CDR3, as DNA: TGTGCCAGCAGCCAAGATTTTATTTCGGGGATTTTACGAGAGACCCAGTACTTC. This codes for CASSQDFISGILRETQYF.

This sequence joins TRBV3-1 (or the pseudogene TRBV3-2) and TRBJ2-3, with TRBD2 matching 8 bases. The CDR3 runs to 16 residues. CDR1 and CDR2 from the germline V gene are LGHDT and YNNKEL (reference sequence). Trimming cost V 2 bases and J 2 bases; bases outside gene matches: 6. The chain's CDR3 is CASSQRAGGITDTQYF. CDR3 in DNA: TGTGCCAGCAGCCAACGGGCGGGGGGCATCACAGATACGCAGTATTTT.

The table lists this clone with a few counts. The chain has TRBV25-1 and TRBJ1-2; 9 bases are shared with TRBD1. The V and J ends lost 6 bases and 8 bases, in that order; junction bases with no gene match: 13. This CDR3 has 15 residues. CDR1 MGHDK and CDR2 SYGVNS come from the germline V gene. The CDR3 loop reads CASSFWDRAQEGYTF. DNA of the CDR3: TGTGCCAGCAGCTTTTGGGACAGGGCCCAAGAGGGCTACACCTTC.

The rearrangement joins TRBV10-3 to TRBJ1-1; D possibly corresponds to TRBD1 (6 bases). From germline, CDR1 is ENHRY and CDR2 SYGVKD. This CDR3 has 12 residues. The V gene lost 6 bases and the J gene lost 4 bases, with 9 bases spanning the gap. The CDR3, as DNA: TGTGCCATCAGGGACAGTAGCACTGAAGCTTTCTTT. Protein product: CAIRDSSTEAFF.

CDR3 residues: CASRNPGTSGGSTDTQYF. CDR3 nucleotide sequence: TGTGCCAGCAGGAATCCCGGGACTAGCGGGGGAAGCACAGATACGCAGTATTTT. The genes are TRBV2 and TRBJ2-3; 14 positions match TRBD2. The CDR3 loop spans 18 amino acids. The J segment lost 0 bases and the V segment lost 6 bases, leaving 8 bases of the junction unmatched. Germline V gives CDR1 SNHLY, CDR2 FYNNEI.

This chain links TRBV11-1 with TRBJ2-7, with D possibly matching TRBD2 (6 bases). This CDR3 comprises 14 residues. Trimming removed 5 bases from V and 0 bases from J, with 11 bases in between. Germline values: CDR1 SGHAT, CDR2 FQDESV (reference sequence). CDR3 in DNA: TGTGCCAGCAGCCGCGGGGCGGCCTCCTACGAGCAGTACTTC. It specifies CASSRGAASYEQYF. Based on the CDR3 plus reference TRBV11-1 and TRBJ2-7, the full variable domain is EAEVAQSPRYKITEKSQAVAFWCDPISGHATLYWYRQILGQGPELLVQFQDESVVDDSQLPKDRFSAERLKGVDSTLKIQPAELGDSAMYLCASSRGAASYEQYFGPGTRLTVT.

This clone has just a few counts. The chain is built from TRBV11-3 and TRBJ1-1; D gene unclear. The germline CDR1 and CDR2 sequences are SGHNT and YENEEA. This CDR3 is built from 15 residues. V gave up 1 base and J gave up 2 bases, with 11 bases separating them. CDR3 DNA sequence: TGTGCCAGCAGCTTAGGTCCAGGCGCTAACACTGAAGCTTTCTTT. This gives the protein CASSLGPGANTEAFF.

The CDR3 DNA sequence: TGTGCCAGCAGCTCCGGGACTAGCGGGATAGATACGCAGTATTTT. It translates to CASSSGTSGIDTQYF. The chain is built from TRBV9 and TRBJ2-3, with 13 positions matching TRBD2. CDR1 and CDR2 (germline): SGDLS, YYNGEE. The CDR3 totals 15 residues. The V segment lost 4 bases and the J segment 5 bases; nucleotides outside the gene matches: 4.

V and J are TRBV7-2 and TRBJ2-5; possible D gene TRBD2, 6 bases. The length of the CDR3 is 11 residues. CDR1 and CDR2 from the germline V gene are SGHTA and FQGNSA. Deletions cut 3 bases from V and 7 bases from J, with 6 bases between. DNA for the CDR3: TGTGCCAGCAGCTTGGGGGGGACCCAGTACTTC. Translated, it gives CASSLGGTQYF.